Listed below are T cell receptor beta chains from one sample, sequenced in a study of blood T cells in healthy people across ages. TCRdb re-called the 5' RACE reads through MiXCR, storing one row per CDR3 protein. Of roughly 680,000 distinct CDR3 sequences in the sample, approximately 52% are singletons; the top ten hold 13%. Sequenced sample: blood. These receptors were obtained from an elderly woman in good health. The CDR3 runs from the conserved cysteine through the conserved F or W. The D gene is left open where the match is weak. Not all rows give a size; the values are once, few, many and, for expanded clones, a class.

TRBJ1-4,-,few,TRBV2,CATGQGGEKLFF,TGTGCCACAGGGCAGGGCGGTGAAAAACTGTTTTTT
TRBJ2-7,-,-,TRBV28,CASSRGPYKQYF,TGTGCCAGCAGTCGCGGGCCGTACAAGCAGTACTTC
TRBJ2-1,-,many,TRBV7-2,CASSLGLLQSEQFF,TGTGCCAGCAGCTTGGGCCTCTTACAGAGTGAGCAGTTCTTC
TRBJ2-3,-,many,TRBV7-2,CASSPPGLSTDTQYF,TGTGCCAGCAGCCCGCCCGGGCTTAGCACAGATACGCAGTATTTT
TRBJ2-7,-,-,TRBV12-3/TRBV12-4,CASSPIAGLLTYEQYF,TGTGCCAGCAGCCCCATTGCGGGACTTCTAACCTACGAGCAGTACTTC
TRBJ2-5,TRBD1,-,TRBV7-2,CASSARDRETQYF,TGTGCCAGCAGTGCCAGGGACAGAGAGACCCAGTACTTC
TRBJ1-5,-,-,TRBV4-1,CASSLLEGRGNQPQHF,TGCGCCAGCAGCCTCCTAGAGGGAAGGGGTAATCAGCCCCAGCATTTT
TRBJ2-3,-,-,TRBV7-9,CASSLEGVWATPTDTQYF,TGTGCCAGCAGCTTAGAGGGTGTTTGGGCGACACCAACAGATACGCAGTATTTT
TRBJ2-7,-,few,TRBV7-8,CASSERQNSYEQYF,TGTGCCAGCAGCGAACGCCAGAACTCCTACGAGCAGTACTTC
TRBJ2-5,TRBD1,many,TRBV3-1,CASSQARDRGLSETQYF,TGTGCCAGCAGCCAAGCACGCGACAGGGGATTGTCGGAGACCCAGTACTTC
TRBJ2-1,-,-,TRBV15,CATSREDYGASYKEQFF,TGTGCCACCAGCAGAGAGGACTATGGGGCATCCTACAAGGAGCAGTTCTTC
TRBJ1-6,TRBD1,-,TRBV27,CASSEDRGPGSPLHF,TGTGCCAGCAGTGAAGACAGGGGGCCGGGGTCACCCCTCCACTTT
TRBJ2-1,TRBD1,-,TRBV7-8,CASRAANRGPDEQFF,TGTGCCAGCCGCGCGGCGAACAGGGGGCCGGATGAGCAGTTCTTC
TRBJ2-1,TRBD2,many,TRBV27,CASSPPGLANNEQFF,TGTGCCAGCAGTCCCCCGGGACTAGCCAACAATGAGCAGTTCTTC
TRBJ2-3,TRBD2,few,TRBV20-1,CSARVSSGRSDTQYF,TGCAGTGCTAGAGTCTCTAGCGGGAGGAGCGATACGCAGTATTTT
TRBJ2-1,TRBD2,-,TRBV28,CASSLTTSGGGNEQFF,TGTGCCAGCAGCCTAACAACTAGCGGGGGGGGTAATGAGCAGTTCTTC
TRBJ1-5,-,-,TRBV20-1,CSARDVQPQHF,TGCAGTGCTAGAGATGTTCAGCCCCAGCATTTT
TRBJ1-5,-,few,TRBV5-1,CASSLDGLGNQPQHF,TGCGCCAGCAGCTTGGACGGGTTGGGCAATCAGCCCCAGCATTTT
TRBJ2-3,TRBD1,once,TRBV20-1,CSAPTGQFPDTQYF,TGCAGTGCCCCCACGGGACAGTTCCCAGATACGCAGTATTTT
TRBJ2-1,-,many,TRBV2,CASSVDSTYNEQFF,TGTGCCAGCAGTGTGGACAGCACCTACAATGAGCAGTTCTTC
TRBJ2-1,-,few,TRBV18,CASSPGWDNEQFF,TGTGCCAGCTCTCCCGGATGGGACAATGAGCAGTTCTTC
TRBJ2-1,-,many,TRBV15,CATSRDIRDEQFF,TGTGCCACCAGCAGAGATATTAGGGATGAGCAGTTCTTC
TRBJ2-5,TRBD1,-,TRBV5-1,CASSSGQGADLGKGTQYF,TGCGCCAGCAGCTCTGGACAGGGGGCCGACTTAGGGAAAGGGACCCAGTACTTC